These T cell receptor beta chains were read from a single sample in a study of metastatic and nonmetastatic thyroid tumors. TCRdb re-called the PCR reads with MiXCR. This repertoire shows about 8,400 clones, 31% found once; its top ten account for approximately 19%. The sequencing sample was made of tumor tissue. These receptors all stem from a female donor with papillary thyroid cancer or a benign thyroid nodule (not recorded which). Some clones in this sample may be carry-over from other donors' samples. Each CDR3 is given with its conserved first and last residue. D genes are given only for firm matches. Part of the rows lack a size; the others show once, few, many or a class for expanded clones.

cdr3_length d_call j_call clone_size v_call cdr3_aa cdr3_nt
14 NA TRBJ2-6 NA TRBV7-9 CASSPMLGANVLTF TGTGCCAGCAGCCCCATGCTGGGGGCCAACGTCCTGACTTTC
16 NA TRBJ1-5 NA TRBV24-1 CATSDTGTDRNQPQHF TGTGCCACCAGTGATACCGGGACGGACCGCAATCAGCCCCAGCATTTT
14 NA TRBJ2-7 medium-sized TRBV20-1 CSAGDTWRPYEQYF TGCAGTGCTGGGGACACCTGGCGTCCCTACGAGCAGTACTTC
15 NA TRBJ2-5 NA TRBV19 CASRAIVGAQETQYF TGTGCCAGTAGGGCTATAGTGGGGGCCCAAGAGACCCAGTACTTC
16 NA TRBJ2-7 NA TRBV4-2 CASSPRVGGISYEQYF TGTGCCAGCAGCCCAAGAGTTGGGGGAATCTCCTACGAGCAGTACTTC
17 TRBD2 TRBJ2-5 NA TRBV6-4 CARSYGSGGAWQETQYF TGTGCCAGAAGTTACGGTAGCGGGGGGGCCTGGCAAGAGACCCAGTACTTC
16 NA TRBJ2-3 NA TRBV5-1 CASSFSVLTSTDTQYF TGCGCCAGCAGCTTTAGCGTCTTAACTAGCACAGATACGCAGTATTTT
15 TRBD2 TRBJ2-1 NA TRBV11-2 CASSRTSGSYNEQFF TGTGCCAGCAGCCGGACTAGCGGGAGTTACAATGAGCAGTTCTTC
16 NA TRBJ2-2 large TRBV11-2 CASSAVRTWNTGELFF TGTGCCAGCAGCGCTGTCCGGACATGGAACACCGGGGAGCTGTTTTTT
14 NA TRBJ1-2 NA TRBV19 CASSIDLLRDGYTF TGTGCCAGTAGTATAGATCTACTCAGGGATGGCTACACCTTC
15 NA TRBJ2-2 medium-sized TRBV18 CASSVMGPDTGELFF TGTGCCAGCTCAGTGATGGGACCCGACACCGGGGAGCTGTTTTTT
15 NA TRBJ2-1 medium-sized TRBV6-2/TRBV6-3 CASSYSSGSYNEQFF TGTGCCAGCAGTTACTCTAGCGGCTCCTACAATGAGCAGTTCTTC
14 NA TRBJ1-1 medium-sized TRBV30 CAWNSGTANTEAFF TGTGCCTGGAATAGCGGGACGGCGAACACTGAAGCTTTCTTT
12 NA TRBJ2-7 few TRBV12-3/TRBV12-4 CASSELAYEQYF TGTGCCAGCAGCGAACTAGCCTACGAGCAGTACTTC
13 NA TRBJ2-7 NA TRBV10-3 CAISVGPSYEQYF TGTGCCATCAGTGTCGGGCCCTCCTACGAGCAGTACTTC
15 NA TRBJ2-2 NA TRBV5-1 CASSLDAGPTGELFF TGCGCCAGCAGCTTGGATGCAGGGCCCACCGGGGAGCTGTTTTTT
15 NA TRBJ1-4 medium-sized TRBV11-1 CASSFYSTEDEKLFF TGTGCCAGCAGCTTTTATTCGACTGAAGATGAAAAACTGTTTTTT
13 NA TRBJ1-6 NA TRBV20-1 CSARDKNNSPLHF TGCAGTGCTCGGGACAAAAATAATTCACCCCTCCACTTT
16 NA TRBJ1-5 large TRBV20-1 CSARDLREGQNQPQHF TGCAGTGCTAGAGATCTAAGGGAAGGACAGAATCAGCCCCAGCATTTT
15 TRBD1 TRBJ1-4 medium-sized TRBV6-2/TRBV6-3 CASSHRQGLDEKLFF TGTGCCAGCAGTCATCGACAGGGTTTGGATGAAAAACTGTTTTTT
17 NA TRBJ1-1 NA TRBV5-1 CASSLGGGRGEGTEAFF TGCGCCAGCAGCTTGGGTGGGGGGCGCGGGGAAGGTACTGAAGCTTTCTTT
15 NA TRBJ1-2 medium-sized TRBV19 CASSIDQYGDNGYTF TGTGCCAGTAGTATAGATCAATACGGGGACAATGGCTACACCTTC
14 TRBD1 TRBJ1-2 medium-sized TRBV30 CAWRGQGLNYGYTF TGTGCCTGGAGAGGACAGGGACTTAACTATGGCTACACCTTC
17 TRBD2 TRBJ2-1 once TRBV7-4 CASSLVGCGRAYNEQFF TGTGCCAGCAGCTTAGTGGGTTGCGGGAGGGCCTACAATGAGCAGTTCTTC
15 NA TRBJ1-6 NA TRBV7-2 CASSRAISEGSPLHF TGTGCCAGCAGCCGAGCGATCTCCGAGGGTTCACCCCTCCACTTT
13 NA TRBJ2-1 NA TRBV6-2/TRBV6-3 CASSYSSYNEQFF TGTGCCAGCAGTTACTCCAGCTACAATGAGCAGTTCTTC
15 TRBD2 TRBJ2-1 medium-sized TRBV19 CASSRVAGDYNEQFF TGTGCCAGTAGCCGAGTAGCGGGAGATTACAATGAGCAGTTCTTC
13 NA TRBJ2-2 many TRBV18 CASSPANTGELFF TGTGCTAGCTCACCAGCTAACACCGGGGAGCTGTTTTTT
14 TRBD2 TRBJ2-1 once TRBV11-3 CASSLVSSGSPQFF TGTGCCAGCAGCTTAGTTTCTAGCGGGAGCCCCCAGTTCTTC
16 NA TRBJ2-7 NA TRBV27 CASSTQMEGNPYEQYF TGTGCCAGCAGTACTCAGATGGAGGGAAACCCCTACGAGCAGTACTTC
16 TRBD2 TRBJ2-7 NA TRBV11-1 CASSPGLAGDTYEQYF TGTGCCAGCAGCCCGGGACTAGCGGGAGATACCTACGAGCAGTACTTC
15 NA TRBJ2-7 once TRBV7-2 CASASLGTPVYEQYF TGTGCCAGCGCCAGCCTAGGGACTCCCGTCTACGAGCAGTACTTC
16 NA TRBJ2-2 NA TRBV5-1 CASSLAEQGPTGELFF TGCGCCAGCAGCTTGGCTGAACAGGGACCCACCGGGGAGCTGTTTTTT
15 TRBD1 TRBJ1-1 few TRBV28 CASRQGGIGYTEAFF TGTGCCAGCAGACAGGGGGGTATCGGCTACACTGAAGCTTTCTTT
12 NA TRBJ1-1 many TRBV7-2 CASSLYRTEAFF TGTGCCAGCAGCTTGTATAGAACTGAAGCTTTCTTT
12 NA TRBJ1-2 NA TRBV6-1 CASRETLAEGTF TGTGCCAGCAGAGAGACCCTGGCGGAGGGCACCTTC
15 NA TRBJ2-1 NA TRBV28 CASKPTGPGKNEQFF TGTGCCAGCAAACCGACAGGCCCGGGGAAGAATGAGCAGTTCTTC
14 NA TRBJ1-2 NA TRBV12-3/TRBV12-4 CASSPGPTVTMATF TGTGCCAGCAGTCCCGGGCCTACCGTAACTATGGCTACCTTC
16 TRBD2 TRBJ2-6 few TRBV6-1 CASTHGGFAGANVLTF TGTGCCAGCACCCACGGGGGGTTCGCGGGGGCCAACGTCCTGACTTTC
15 NA TRBJ1-2 few TRBV28 CASSLRRRGAYGYTF TGTGCCAGCAGTTTACGAAGACGTGGGGCCTATGGCTACACCTTC
18 NA TRBJ1-5 medium-sized TRBV12-3/TRBV12-4 CASTTFSGVGGFNQPQHF TGTGCCAGCACCACCTTTTCGGGGGTGGGAGGTTTCAATCAGCCCCAGCATTTT
16 TRBD1 TRBJ2-3 few TRBV6-1 CASSTPSGTVVDTQYF TGTGCCAGCAGTACCCCTTCCGGGACAGTCGTAGATACGCAGTATTTT
14 NA TRBJ2-7 NA TRBV7-6 CASSLGTASTEQYF TGTGCCAGCAGCCTAGGGACCGCATCGACCGAGCAGTACTTC
17 NA TRBJ2-5 NA TRBV9 CASSVGLGAGVDETQYF TGTGCCAGCAGCGTAGGACTGGGGGCGGGAGTCGACGAGACCCAGTACTTC